The 20 T cell receptor beta chains below were found in one sample sequenced in a study of kidney transplant recipient with SARS-CoV-2 infection. TCRdb ran MiXCR on the reads and lists one entry per CDR3 protein. The data contain 200,000 to 300,000 distinct CDR3 sequences, about 28% of them seen just once; the ten biggest clones take up around 7.8%. The sequenced sample was a blood sample, obtained at baseline and between days 110 and 120 from a kidney transplant recipient. These receptors came from a young adult male patient who had COVID-19 and was a kidney transplant recipient. Some T cells here may be from the graft donor.

This clonotype was seen many times. The chain carries TRBV7-2 and TRBJ2-5, with 8 bases identical to TRBD1. CDR3 length equals 14 residues. Germline V gene data show CDR1 as SGHTA and CDR2 as FQGNSA. The V segment lost 5 bases and the J segment 2 bases; nucleotides outside the gene matches: 4. CDR3 sequence (DNA): TGTGCCAGCAGCCCCGGGACAGGACAAGAGACCCAGTACTTC. It specifies CASSPGTGQETQYF.

This clonotype was picked up many times. This chain's CDR3 is CASSYSLVGVMETQYF. In nucleotides, the CDR3 is TGTGCCAGCAGTTACTCCCTCGTGGGGGTCATGGAGACCCAGTACTTC. The chain uses TRBV6-6 and TRBJ2-5; either TRBD1 or TRBD2 may fit D (5 bases each). The CDR3 is made up of 16 amino acids. Per the germline V gene, CDR1 is MNHNY and CDR2 is SVGAGI (reference sequence). Trimming removed 0 bases at V and 5 bases at J, with 16 bases between.

This clonotype was seen ten or more times. The J gene is TRBJ1-2, the V gene TRBV7-2, with no clear D. This CDR3 contains 17 residues. V shed 5 bases and J shed 4 bases, with 23 bases lying between them. CDR1 is SGHTA, CDR2 FQGNSA, per germline. For the CDR3, the DNA is TGTGCCAGCAGCGTACCACGCAGAGACGGAAAGACCTATGGCTACACCTTC. As protein: CASSVPRRDGKTYGYTF.

The table lists this clonotype with a count of one. The chain combines TRBV4-1 with TRBJ1-1; D is possibly TRBD1 (5 bases). V dropped 1 base and J dropped 1 base, with 13 bases sitting between them. This CDR3 has 16 residues. Germline-derived CDR1 and CDR2 are MGHRA and YSYEKL. The CDR3 region is CASSQGGGDENTEAFF. The CDR3 DNA reads TGCGCCAGCAGCCAAGGGGGGGGGGACGAGAACACTGAAGCTTTCTTT.

This clonotype has at least ten counts. The chain employs TRBV7-2 and TRBJ1-2; no definite D call. The V end lost 2 bases, the J end lost 4 bases, and 20 bases lay between the germline ends. Per germline, CDR1 SGHTA and CDR2 FQGNSA. The CDR3 loop spans 17 amino acids. The CDR3 loop reads CASSLYNRDGKTYGYTF. The CDR3 bases are TGTGCCAGCAGCTTATATAACAGAGACGGAAAGACCTATGGCTACACCTTC.

With respect to this clonotype: A single base separates this from a much larger clone, so it may be a read error. This rearrangement joins TRBV3-1 to TRBJ1-1, with D unresolved. Germline V gene lookup returns CDR1 LGHDT and CDR2 YNNKEL (reference sequence). This CDR3 has 14 residues. Here the CDR3 DNA reads TGTGCCGGCAGCCAAGCTTGGGAGAGCACTGAAGCTTTCTTT. Translating it yields CAGSQAWESTEAFF.

This chain links TRBV6-2 or TRBV6-3 with TRBJ1-2, with D unclear. V gave up 7 bases and J gave up 2 bases, with 14 bases separating them. The germline gives CDR1 MNHEY, CDR2 SVGEGT. This CDR3 has 14 residues. CDR3 sequence reads: CASTTRAGNYGYTF. CDR3 nucleotides: TGTGCCAGCACCACAAGGGCGGGGAACTATGGCTACACCTTC.

A word on this clonotype: Being one base from a much bigger clone, this may be a read error. CDR3 sequence (DNA): TGTGCCAGCAGCGTTCCCACTCCCGTTTCAGGCTTGACCGGGGAGCTGTTTTTT. Its protein is CASSVPTPVSGLTGELFF. This chain joins TRBV3-1 and TRBJ2-2; no clear D. Trimming took 5 bases from V and 5 from J, leaving 24 bases between them. The CDR3 runs to 18 residues. Germline assignment: CDR1 LGHDT and CDR2 YNNKEL (reference sequence).

This clonotype has a count of ten or more. The chain recombines TRBV2 with TRBJ1-6, with unresolved D. The CDR3 contains 14 residues. Between the trimmed V and J ends, which lost 1 base and 10 bases, there was a span of 11 bases. Per the germline V gene, CDR1 is SNHLY and CDR2 is FYNNEI. CDR3 residues: CASSEGSGISPLHF. CDR3 coding DNA: TGTGCCAGCAGTGAAGGGTCCGGGATCTCACCCCTCCACTTT.

The chain employs TRBV16 and TRBJ1-2; D remains ambiguous. The CDR3 totals 17 residues. V dropped 5 bases and J dropped 4 bases, with 23 bases sitting between them. CDR1 and CDR2 from the germline V gene are KGHSY and FQNENV. This CDR3 reads CASSYCQVVRRTYGYTF. The CDR3 DNA sequence: TGTGCCAGCAGCTACTGCCAGGTCGTTAGAAGGACCTATGGCTACACCTTC.

This clonotype showed up many times. The chain links TRBV5-1 to TRBJ2-1; D is unresolved. The CDR3 length is 14 residues. V lost 5 bases and J 7 bases, leaving 16 bases between the germline ends. Germline values: CDR1 SGHRS, CDR2 YFSETQ. The CDR3 DNA reads as TGCGCCAGCAGTCGAAACCAGGTGGGAAATGAGCAGTTCTTC. It translates to CASSRNQVGNEQFF.

This clonotype was detected a few times. The genes are TRBV5-5 and TRBJ2-7, with TRBD2 as a possible D gene (6 bases). This CDR3 is built from 13 residues. The germline V gene has CDR1 SGHKS and CDR2 YYEKEE (reference sequence). Trimming stripped 5 bases from V and 5 bases from J, with 14 bases between. CDR3 amino acids: CASSGFGEDEQYF. The CDR3 DNA reads TGTGCCAGCAGTGGGTTTGGGGAGGACGAGCAGTACTTC.

Comment on this clonotype: This may arise from a read error, as a much more abundant clone is one base away. This chain uses TRBV19 with TRBJ2-1; 8 bases align to TRBD1. Per the germline V gene, CDR1 is LNHDA and CDR2 is SQIVND (reference sequence). This CDR3 is built from 14 residues. V lost 8 bases and J lost 3; bases outside the gene matches: 6. CDR3 bases: TGTGCCAGTTCTGGACAGGGCTTCTACAATGAGCAGTTCTTC. Translated, it gives CASSGQGFYNEQFF.

The chain links TRBV5-6 to TRBJ1-2; D ambiguous. V lost 7 bases and J lost 4, with 23 bases in between. In germline, CDR1 is SGHDT, CDR2 YYEEEE. CDR3 length equals 16 residues. The CDR3 DNA follows: TGTGCCAGCTACAAGAACAATAGTCGAGAGACCTATGGCTACACCTTC. This gives the protein CASYKNNSRETYGYTF. Full variable domain (outside the CDR3, taken from reference TRBV5-6 and TRBJ1-2): DAGVTQSPTHLIKTRGQQVTLRCSPKSGHDTVSWYQQALGQGPQFIFQYYEEEERQRGNFPDRFSGHQFPNYSSELNVNALLLGDSALYLCASYKNNSRETYGYTFGSGTRLTVV.

Comment on this clonotype: Being one base from a much bigger clone, this may be a read error. The chain joins TRBV9 to TRBJ2-1; 8 bases align to TRBD1. The CDR3 has 17 residues. CDR1 and CDR2 from the germline V gene are SGDLS and YYNGEE. In nucleotides, the CDR3 is TGTACCAGCAGCGCAGATCTGACAGGGGTGGGGGTCAATGAGCAGTTCTTC. Translation gives CTSSADLTGVGVNEQFF.

As to this clonotype: Being one base from a much bigger clone, this may be a read error. This chain uses TRBV20-1 with TRBJ2-7; possible D gene TRBD1, 5 bases. This CDR3 is built from 11 residues. V dropped 5 bases and J dropped 6 bases, with 11 bases sitting between them. Germline loops: CDR1 DFQATT, CDR2 SNEGSKA (reference sequence). The CDR3 here is CSAWGFREQYF. The CDR3 DNA reads as TGCAGTGCTTGGGGCTTTCGCGAGCAGTACTTC.

As regards this clonotype: Likely a read error: the CDR3 ends without its conserved phenylalanine or tryptophan. The chain carries TRBV23-1 and TRBJ1-2; no definite D call. TRBV23-1 carries the ORF label, with uncertain function. The CDR3 loop spans 17 amino acids. Trimming left V 5 bases short and J 4 bases short, with 23 bases between. CDR3 loop: CASSNVQLRRKTYGYTL. As DNA, the CDR3 is TGCGCCAGCAGTAATGTCCAGCTACGCAGAAAGACCTATGGCTACACCCTC.

This clonotype was seen a single time. A much larger clone lies one base from this, so it may be a read error. The J gene is TRBJ2-7, the V gene TRBV7-9; no firm D call. Deletions cut 0 bases from V and 6 bases from J, with 12 bases between. There are 14 residues in the CDR3. Germline V gene sequence: CDR1 SEHNR, CDR2 FQNEAQ (reference sequence). CDR3: CASSLARASGEQYF. In DNA, the CDR3 is TGTGCCAGCAGCTTAGCACGGGCCTCTGGCGAGCAGTACTTC.

This clonotype occurred once. This could be a read error, since a much larger clone is one nucleotide away. This sequence joins TRBV6-5 and TRBJ1-6, with 9 nucleotides matching TRBD1. CDR1 is MNHEY and CDR2 is SVGAGI in the germline V gene. The length of the CDR3 is 16 residues. V shed 5 bases, J shed 3 bases, and the junction held 5 bases outside the gene matches. The CDR3 DNA reads as TGTGCCAGCAGTCCGGACAGGGGACTCTATAATTCACCCCTCCACTTT. It specifies CASSPDRGLYNSPLHF.

This clonotype was seen only a few times. The rearrangement links TRBV18 to TRBJ2-3; TRBD1 might be the D (5 bases). There are 15 residues in the CDR3. The germline gives CDR1 KGHSH, CDR2 LQKENI. V lost 3 bases to trimming and J lost 7 bases, with 17 bases between them. As DNA, the CDR3 is TGTGCCAGCTCACCGTCGAGTCAGGGTCTGAATACGCAGTATTTT. Translation: CASSPSSQGLNTQYF.